The clone carrying this T cell receptor beta chain was seen many times. The sample comes from a study of T-cell reconstitution after alpha-beta-depleted transplantation in children. The authors prepared the TCRbeta library with unique molecular identifiers. TCRdb reanalysed the PCR reads using MiXCR and keeps one entry per CDR3 protein. This table has 700,000 to 950,000 distinct CDR3 sequences, around 15% appearing once. CDR1 is SGHRS and CDR2 is YFSETQ in the germline V gene. This CDR3 is 15 amino acids long. Trimming left V 0 bases short and J 6 bases short, with 12 bases between. V and J are TRBV5-1 and TRBJ2-2; D ambiguous. The input for sequencing was PBMCs, mostly from graft donor cells, taken 360 days after TCRalphabeta/CD19-depleted stem cell transplant. The TCR originated in a male patient aged 10-17 years who had a stem cell transplant for acute lymphoblastic leukemia, so the T cells may come from the graft donor. CDR3 protein: CASSLAGSYAGELFF. The CDR3, as DNA: TGCGCCAGCAGCTTGGCCGGGTCGTACGCCGGGGAGCTGTTTTTT. Full variable domain (missing parts from reference TRBV5-1 and TRBJ2-2): KAGVTQTPRYLIKTRGQQVTLSCSPISGHRSVSWYQQTPGQGLQFLFEYFSETQRNKGNFPGRFSGRQFSNSRSEMNVSTLELGDSALYLCASSLAGSYAGELFFGEGSRLTVL.